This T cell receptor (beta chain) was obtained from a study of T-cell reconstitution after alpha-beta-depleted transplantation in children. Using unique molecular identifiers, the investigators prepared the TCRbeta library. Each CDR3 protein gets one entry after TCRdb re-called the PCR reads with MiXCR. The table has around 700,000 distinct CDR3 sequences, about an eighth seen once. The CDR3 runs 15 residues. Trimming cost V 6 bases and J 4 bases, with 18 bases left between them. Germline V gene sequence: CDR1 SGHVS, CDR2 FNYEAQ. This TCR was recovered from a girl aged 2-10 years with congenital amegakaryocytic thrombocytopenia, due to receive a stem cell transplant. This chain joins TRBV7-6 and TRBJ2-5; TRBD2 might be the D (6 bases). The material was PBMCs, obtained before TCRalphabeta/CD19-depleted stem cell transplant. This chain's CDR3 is CASSSLEGRAETQYF. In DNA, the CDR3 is TGTGCCAGCAGTTCCCTGGAGGGCCGTGCAGAGACCCAGTACTTC.